A single sample is the source of the 4 T cell receptor beta chains below, sequenced in a study of neurological immune-mediated disorders. Time point given: longitudinal time-point 2. Using its own MiXCR run on the 5' RACE reads, TCRdb lists one record per CDR3 protein. This sample has about 90,000 distinct CDR3 sequences, with under 15% found just once. Specimen: PBMCs. The source of these receptors is a female donor with HTLV-1-associated myelopathy (HAM/TSP).

This clonotype was recorded at least ten times. The chain uses TRBV29-1 and TRBJ1-4, with a tentative D call TRBD1 (6 bases). The V end was cut by 6 bases, the J end by 0 bases, with 14 bases between. The CDR3 extends over 15 amino acids. Germline V gives CDR1 SQVTM, CDR2 ANQGSEA. The CDR3 DNA follows: TGCAGCGTGGGGAGGGGGAGAGCAACTAATGAAAAACTGTTTTTT. It translates to CSVGRGRATNEKLFF.

This clonotype appeared many times. V is TRBV6-6 and J is TRBJ2-4; D is unresolved. The ends were cut back, 7 bases at V and 0 bases at J, with 13 bases in the middle. The CDR3 extends over 15 amino acids. Germline V lookup: CDR1 MNHNY, CDR2 SVGAGI (reference sequence). CDR3 DNA: TGTGCCAGCAAGCCGCAACTCCAAGCCAAAAACATTCAGTACTTC. It codes for CASKPQLQAKNIQYF.

Many counts were recorded for this clonotype. This rearrangement joins TRBV5-1 to TRBJ1-2; D is perhaps TRBD1 (6 bases). CDR1 and CDR2 (germline): SGHRS, YFSETQ. This CDR3 region has 17 residues. V lost 4 bases and J lost 4, with 23 bases in between. The CDR3 DNA is TGCGCCAGCAGCGTGGAATTCCAGGGGTGGGAGAGCTATGGCTACACCTTC. Protein sequence: CASSVEFQGWESYGYTF.

Ten or more counts support this clonotype. The gene calls are TRBV2 and TRBJ2-7; TRBD1 is a possible D gene (5 bases). This CDR3 spans 12 amino acids. CDR1 is SNHLY and CDR2 is FYNNEI in the germline V gene. Trimming left V 9 bases short and J 4 bases short, with 13 bases between. In DNA, the CDR3 is TGTGCCAGAGGGGCTAACAAATACGAGCAGTACTTC. It is translated as CARGANKYEQYF.